Presented here are 5 T cell receptor beta chains from one specimen sequenced in a study of regulatory T cells in long-lasting Graves disease. Combining iRepertoire HTBI primers with Arm-PCR of CDR3 regions, the authors built TCR beta libraries. TCRdb redid the calling of the multiplex PCR reads with MiXCR, one entry per CDR3 protein. The sample includes fewer than 650,000 distinct CDR3 sequences, about 15% seen only once; the top ten take about 12%. The time point is: newly diagnosed GD, antithyroid drugs for less than 3 months. Extracted RNA from PBMCs served as the source of the TCR library. In addition, the sample was reused for a study of T cells in Graves' hyperthyroidism and ophthalmopathy.

The sample was peripheral blood mononuclear cells (PBMCs), taken at new diagnosis, from a patient treated with antithyroid drugs. The receptor source for this set is a man between 18 and 29 years old with Graves disease.

The chain couples TRBV7-8 to TRBJ1-2; D call uncertain. The CDR3 extends over 12 amino acids. Trimming left V 8 bases short and J 6 bases short, with 13 bases between. The germline gives CDR1 SGHVS, CDR2 FQNEAQ. This CDR3 is CASAHPSDGYTF. CDR3 nucleotide sequence: TGTGCCAGCGCCCACCCATCTGATGGCTACACCTTC.

The table lists this clonotype with many counts. The chain carries TRBV7-2 and TRBJ1-1, with TRBD1 as a possible D gene (6 bases). The length of the CDR3 is 17 residues. Germline V CDR1 and CDR2: SGHTA, FQGNSA. The V and J ends lost 4 bases and 3 bases respectively, with 21 bases between them. CDR3 in DNA: TGTGCCAGCAGCTCCAACCACCGGGGGCGTGTTTACACTGAAGCTTTCTTT. This encodes CASSSNHRGRVYTEAFF. The complete variable domain, with remaining parts taken from reference TRBV7-2 and TRBJ1-1, reads GAGVSQSPSNKVTEKGKDVELRCDPISGHTALYWYRQSLGQGLEFLIYFQGNSAPDKSGLPSDRFSAERTGGSVSTLTIQRTQQEDSAVYLCASSSNHRGRVYTEAFFGQGTRLTVV.

V gene TRBV6-2 or TRBV6-3 combines with J gene TRBJ2-5, with D perhaps matching TRBD1 (6 bases). V was trimmed by 7 bases and J by 5 bases, leaving 14 bases between them. Germline V gene sequence: CDR1 MNHEY, CDR2 SVGEGT. The CDR3 extends over 13 amino acids. The DNA for the CDR3 is TGTGCCAGCACCCCAGGGGTAGCGGAGACCCAGTACTTC. Encoded protein: CASTPGVAETQYF.

The chain employs TRBV7-2 and TRBJ2-5; 12 nucleotides line up with TRBD2. This CDR3 contains 20 residues. V was pared by 3 bases and J by 1 base, with 15 bases of the junction left unmatched. Germline V gene sequence: CDR1 SGHTA, CDR2 FQGNSA. As DNA, the CDR3 is TGTGCCAGCAGCTTTCGGGTGCTAGCGGGAGGGGGAGGGCCCCAAGAGACCCAGTACTTC. Its protein product is CASSFRVLAGGGGPQETQYF.

This clonotype showed up many times. The genes are TRBV18 and TRBJ2-7; 7 bases map to TRBD2. This CDR3 is built from 15 residues. The germline V gene encodes CDR1 KGHSH and CDR2 LQKENI. J lost 7 bases, V lost 0 bases, and 9 bases had no gene match. The DNA for the CDR3 is TGTGCCAGCTCACCACCTGGGAGGGTCTACTTGGAGCAGTACTTC. It specifies CASSPPGRVYLEQYF.